What follows is one TCR beta chain and its context. The antigen remains unidentified. This sample stems from a study of glioma-infiltrating T cells. Study-level points and caveats: Very few CDR3 sequences were shared between tissue and blood. Gliomas, especially low-grade, showed above-expected tissue-blood divergence; non-neoplastic patients showed below.

The iRepertoire nested amplicon-rescue multiplex PCR amplified TCR alpha and beta CDR3s from RNA. Input was roughly 85-450 ng of tissue mRNA or PBMC total RNA. One entry per CDR3 protein, called by TCRdb with MiXCR from the multiplex PCR reads. Among 100,000 to 150,000 distinct CDR3 sequences, 24% were seen once, and the ten largest hold around a quarter. The germline V gene encodes CDR1 MNHEY and CDR2 SMNVEV (reference sequence). The CDR3 has 17 amino acids. The V gene lost 5 bases and the J gene lost 2 bases, with 16 bases spanning the gap. The chain combines TRBV27 with TRBJ2-6; D is unresolved. The sequencing sample was made of glioma tissue, nonneoplastic brain tissue, or PBMCs (not recorded which). The receptor was isolated from a human donor with low-grade glioma or glioblastoma, undergoing nonglioma brain surgery, or in good health (not recorded which). CDR3 in amino acids: CASSPRGSGTGANVLTF. CDR3 coding DNA: TGTGCCAGCAGTCCCCGTGGCTCGGGCACTGGGGCCAACGTCCTGACTTTC.